This record concerns one T cell receptor beta chain sequence. As yet, its antigen is unknown. The sample originates from a study of cytomegalovirus exposure and HLA in healthy donors. About the study: Caucasian-associated ancestry cluster membership applied to about 77% of a few hundred genotyped donors. The study's findings and limits: Among donors in an Asian-associated ancestry cluster, a later analysis reportedly found fewer N-insertions than the roughly 700-donor mean. Among the most significant clusters, several appeared linked to common viral pathogens in a later analysis.

The length of the CDR3 is 15 residues. V shed 5 bases and J 4 bases; nucleotides not matched to a gene: 9. The germline V gene has CDR1 LNHNV and CDR2 YYDKDF (reference sequence). PCR involved 60 Vbeta and 13 Jbeta primers. Some clones are missing from TCRdb's copy, which holds only in-frame ones; the method was immunoSEQ multiplex PCR. The data contain tens of thousands of clones, approximately 70% of them singletons. The chain joins TRBV15 to TRBJ1-1, with 8 bases aligning to TRBD1. The sample comprised PBMCs. This receptor was taken from a man aged 30 to 39 in good health and CMV-seronegative. In DNA, the CDR3 is TGTGCCACCAGCGGTAGAAACAGGGGGACCACTGAAGCTTTCTTT. This sequence encodes CATSGRNRGTTEAFF.